These T cell receptor beta chains were read from a single sample in a study of control samples from healthy donors and cancer patients. This table comes from immunoSEQ multiplex PCR, and its TCRdb copy is limited to in-frame clones, with some not included. The sample has about 120,000 clones; about 83% are singletons. The sequenced sample was blood. These receptors were collected from a man aged 25-40 years in good health. The CDR3 runs from the conserved cysteine through the conserved F or W. A D gene is named only where the DNA matches it firmly. A row's size may be missing; if present it is once, few, many or a size class.

>-|TRBJ1-2|TRBV19|TRBD1
CASNSGQGTPYGYTF
TGTGCCAGTAATTCCGGACAGGGGACGCCTTATGGCTACACCTTC
>-|TRBJ1-2|TRBV13|-
CASSTLKGPNYGYTF
TGTGCCAGCAGCACCTTAAAAGGGCCCAACTATGGCTACACCTTC
>-|TRBJ1-6|TRBV5-3|-
CARRTRPSMNDSPLHF
TGTGCCAGAAGAACTCGGCCCTCAATGAACGATTCACCCCTCCACTTT
>once|TRBJ1-5|TRBV7-2|TRBD1
CASSITGEGGQPQHF
TGTGCCAGCAGCATTACAGGGGAAGGAGGCCAGCCCCAGCATTTT
>-|TRBJ1-6|TRBV19|-
CASSIAQAFNSPLHF
TGTGCCAGTAGTATCGCACAGGCCTTTAATTCACCCCTCCACTTT
>once|TRBJ2-2|TRBV7-2|-
CASSLASAANTGELFF
TGTGCCAGCAGCTTAGCCTCGGCTGCGAACACCGGGGAGCTGTTTTTT
>-|TRBJ1-6|TRBV19|-
CASREGRSYNSPLHF
TGTGCCAGTAGAGAGGGCCGATCCTATAATTCACCCCTCCACTTT
>-|TRBJ2-7|TRBV11-3|TRBD2
CASSLPGLAGEQYF
TGTGCCAGCAGCTTACCGGGACTAGCGGGTGAGCAGTACTTC
>once|TRBJ2-1|TRBV6-4|TRBD2
CASSGLAGAWDEQFF
TGTGCCAGCAGTGGTCTAGCGGGGGCTTGGGATGAGCAGTTCTTC
>-|TRBJ2-7|TRBV9|-
CASSKGGGEQYF
TGTGCCAGCAGCAAAGGTGGGGGTGAGCAGTACTTC
>once|TRBJ2-1|TRBV24-1|-
CATDDFGSRRFF
TGTGCCACCGATGATTTTGGAAGCCGTCGGTTCTTC
>-|TRBJ1-5|TRBV5-1|TRBD1
CASSYGDRNQPQHF
TGCGCCAGCAGCTACGGGGACAGGAACCAGCCCCAGCATTTT
>-|TRBJ1-5|TRBV5-6|TRBD1
CASSLSGQVPNQPQHF
TGTGCCAGCAGCTTGTCTGGACAGGTCCCCAATCAGCCCCAGCATTTT
>-|TRBJ1-1|TRBV5-6|-
CASSQGLFLNTEAFF
TGTGCCAGCAGCCAAGGACTTTTTTTGAACACTGAAGCTTTCTTT
>-|TRBJ1-6|TRBV3-1/TRBV3-2|-
CASTLGEGWTSSPLHF
TGTGCCAGCACCCTAGGGGAAGGGTGGACCAGTTCACCCCTCCACTTT
>once|TRBJ1-5|TRBV9|-
CASSVGGLGNQPQHF
TGTGCCAGCAGCGTGGGGGGGCTAGGCAATCAGCCCCAGCATTTT
>-|TRBJ1-4|TRBV7-2|TRBD1
CASSRRQGASSGKLFF
TGTGCCAGCAGCCGTCGACAGGGCGCGTCGTCGGGAAAACTGTTTTTT
>-|TRBJ1-1|TRBV2|-
CASSVGGVRNTEAFF
TGTGCCAGCAGTGTAGGAGGGGTTAGGAACACTGAAGCTTTCTTT
>-|TRBJ1-2|TRBV29-1|-
CSVGPGSNYGYTF
TGCAGCGTTGGCCCGGGGAGCAACTATGGCTACACCTTC
>-|TRBJ2-5|TRBV18|TRBD1
CASSLGQVQETQYF
TGTGCCAGCTCCCTCGGACAGGTCCAAGAGACCCAGTACTTC
>-|TRBJ1-1|TRBV18|-
CASSPEDTVPFF
TGTGCCAGCTCACCAGAAGACACCGTACCTTTCTTT
>once|TRBJ2-7|TRBV11-3|-
CASSFGRSSYEQYF
TGTGCCAGCAGCTTCGGCAGGTCCTCCTACGAGCAGTACTTC
>-|TRBJ1-1|TRBV14|-
CASSQGQILNTEAFF
TGTGCCAGCAGCCAAGGCCAGATACTGAACACTGAAGCTTTCTTT
>once|TRBJ2-3|TRBV7-8|-
CASSLPTGRAADTQYF
TGTGCCAGCAGCTTACCAACAGGGAGGGCCGCAGATACGCAGTATTTT
>-|TRBJ1-2|TRBV7-9|TRBD1
CASSSGTGNYGYTF
TGTGCCAGCAGCTCTGGGACAGGGAACTATGGCTACACCTTC
>-|TRBJ1-6|TRBV5-4|-
CASSFQGGPLHF
TGTGCCAGCAGCTTCCAGGGTGGTCCCCTCCACTTT
>-|TRBJ1-1|TRBV6-4|-
CASAQQVNTEAFF
TGTGCCAGCGCACAACAGGTGAACACTGAAGCTTTCTTT
>-|TRBJ1-2|TRBV5-6|-
CASRANYGYTF
TGTGCCTCCCGGGCCAACTATGGCTACACCTTC
>-|TRBJ2-3|TRBV7-2|TRBD1
CASSLWTGGTDTQYF
TGTGCCAGCAGCTTGTGGACAGGGGGCACAGATACGCAGTATTTT
>-|TRBJ1-6|TRBV19|-
CASRQAMNSPLHF
TGTGCCAGTCGACAGGCGATGAATTCACCCCTCCACTTT
>-|TRBJ1-2|TRBV10-1|-
CASSGGSHQGGYTF
TGCGCCAGCAGTGGAGGCTCCCACCAAGGAGGCTACACCTTC
>-|TRBJ1-1|TRBV6-1|TRBD1
CASSEIVQGVGLNTEAFF
TGTGCCAGCAGTGAAATCGTGCAGGGGGTGGGTCTGAACACTGAAGCTTTCTTT
>-|TRBJ2-1|TRBV5-1|TRBD1
CASCMGQGENEQFF
TGCGCCAGCTGCATGGGACAGGGTGAGAATGAGCAGTTCTTC
>-|TRBJ1-3|TRBV18|TRBD1
CASSPTGDGNTIYF
TGTGCCAGCTCACCGACAGGGGATGGAAACACCATATATTTT
>few|TRBJ2-1|TRBV25-1|-
CASSKGDGVWSSYNEQFF
TGTGCCAGCAGTAAAGGGGACGGGGTGTGGAGCTCCTACAATGAGCAGTTCTTC
>-|TRBJ1-2|TRBV24-1|-
CATSDLDNGYTF
TGTGCCACCAGTGATTTGGACAATGGCTACACCTTC